Listed below are T cell receptor beta chains from one sample, sequenced in a study of cytomegalovirus exposure and HLA in healthy donors. Using immunoSEQ multiplex PCR, the repertoire was profiled, and TCRdb retains in-frame clones only, with some absent. The sample includes approximately 61,000 clones, about four fifths seen only once; the top ten take roughly 47%. The source material was PBMCs. The receptors stem from a man aged 50 or older in good health and CMV-seropositive. Each CDR3 is given with its conserved first and last residue. D genes are given only for firm matches. Size is stated for part of the rows, as once, few or many counts, or as a class when the clone is expanded.

j_gene: TRBJ2-7; len: 13; abundance: -; d_gene: -; v_gene: TRBV6-1; CDR3nt: TGTGCCAGCTTGGCAGGGCTTTGGAACGAGCAGTACTTC; CDR3aa: CASLAGLWNEQYF
j_gene: TRBJ1-5; len: 14; abundance: few; d_gene: -; v_gene: TRBV28; CDR3nt: TGTGCCAGCAGTTTGTCAGATAGCAATCAGCCCCAGCATTTT; CDR3aa: CASSLSDSNQPQHF
j_gene: TRBJ2-1; len: 14; abundance: -; d_gene: TRBD2; v_gene: TRBV5-1; CDR3nt: TGCGCCAGCAGCTTGGATTCTAGCGGGGATGAGCAGTTCTTC; CDR3aa: CASSLDSSGDEQFF
j_gene: TRBJ2-1; len: 16; abundance: -; d_gene: TRBD2; v_gene: TRBV19; CDR3nt: TGTGCCAGTAGTATAGGAGGACTAGCGGGAGCCGATGAGCAGTTCTTC; CDR3aa: CASSIGGLAGADEQFF
j_gene: TRBJ1-2; len: 13; abundance: few; d_gene: TRBD1; v_gene: TRBV18; CDR3nt: TGTGCCACAAGACAGGGGGACGGCTATGGCTACACCTTC; CDR3aa: CATRQGDGYGYTF
j_gene: TRBJ2-2; len: 15; abundance: few; d_gene: TRBD2; v_gene: TRBV7-3; CDR3nt: TGTGCCAGCACCGACCCGGGACTACCGACCGGGGAGCTGTTTTTT; CDR3aa: CASTDPGLPTGELFF
j_gene: TRBJ2-1; len: 16; abundance: -; d_gene: -; v_gene: TRBV5-1; CDR3nt: TGCGCCAGCAGCTTGGGAGGGGGAGTGGCTTTGTATGAGCAGTTCTTC; CDR3aa: CASSLGGGVALYEQFF
j_gene: TRBJ1-6; len: 14; abundance: -; d_gene: -; v_gene: TRBV11-2; CDR3nt: TGTGCCAGCAGCCACAGGGACCATAATTCACCCCTCCACTTT; CDR3aa: CASSHRDHNSPLHF
j_gene: TRBJ1-1; len: 14; abundance: -; d_gene: -; v_gene: TRBV5-1; CDR3nt: TGCGCCAGCAGCTTGATCCCAGATAACACTGAAGCTTTCTTT; CDR3aa: CASSLIPDNTEAFF
j_gene: TRBJ1-6; len: 14; abundance: -; d_gene: TRBD1; v_gene: TRBV7-2; CDR3nt: TGTGCCAGCAGCTTCAGGGGGCGGGTTTCACCCCTCCACTTT; CDR3aa: CASSFRGRVSPLHF